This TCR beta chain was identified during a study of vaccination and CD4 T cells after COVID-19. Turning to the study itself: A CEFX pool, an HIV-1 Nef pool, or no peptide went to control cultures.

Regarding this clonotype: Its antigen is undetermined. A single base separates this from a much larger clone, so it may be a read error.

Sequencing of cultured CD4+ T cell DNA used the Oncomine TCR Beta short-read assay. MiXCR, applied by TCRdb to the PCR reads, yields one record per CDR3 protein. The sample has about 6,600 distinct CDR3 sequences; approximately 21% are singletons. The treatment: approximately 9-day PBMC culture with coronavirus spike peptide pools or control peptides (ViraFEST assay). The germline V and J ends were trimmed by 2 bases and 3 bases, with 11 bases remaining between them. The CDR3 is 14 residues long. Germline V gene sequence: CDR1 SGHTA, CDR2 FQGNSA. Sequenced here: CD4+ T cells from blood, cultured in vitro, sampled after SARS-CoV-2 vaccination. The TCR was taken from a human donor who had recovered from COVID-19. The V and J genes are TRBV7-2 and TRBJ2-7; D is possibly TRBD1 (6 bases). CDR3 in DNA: TGTGCCAGCAGCTTAATGCAGGACAGCTACGAGCAGTACTTC. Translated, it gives CASSLMQDSYEQYF. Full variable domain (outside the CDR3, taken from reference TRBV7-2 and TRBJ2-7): GAGVSQSPSNKVTEKGKDVELRCDPISGHTALYWYRQSLGQGLEFLIYFQGNSAPDKSGLPSDRFSAERTGGSVSTLTIQRTQQEDSAVYLCASSLMQDSYEQYFGPGTRLTVT.